This entry concerns a single TCR beta chain. This may come from a read error, since a much larger clone is one base off. These data originate in a study of metastatic and nonmetastatic thyroid tumors. Germline loops: CDR1 SGHDT, CDR2 YYEEEE. There are 15 residues in the CDR3. Trimming took off 4 bases at V and 7 bases at J, with 15 bases between the two ends. No treatment of any kind had been given to any patient before thyroid surgery. TCRdb reprocessed the PCR reads using MiXCR. The sample has about 60,000 clones; roughly 15% are singletons. The sequencing sample was made of blood. The sequence came from a male donor with papillary thyroid cancer or a benign thyroid nodule (not recorded which). Some clones in this sample may be carry-over from other donors' samples. The chain carries TRBV5-6 and TRBJ1-6; possible D gene TRBD1, 5 bases. Here the CDR3 DNA reads TGTGCCAGCAGCCCCGGTGGGGGGTCCAATTCACCCCTCCACTTT. Its translation: CASSPGGGSNSPLHF. Full variable domain (remainder filled in from reference TRBV5-6 and TRBJ1-6): DAGVTQSPTHLIKTRGQQVTLRCSPKSGHDTVSWYQQALGQGPQFIFQYYEEEERQRGNFPDRFSGHQFPNYSSELNVNALLLGDSALYLCASSPGGGSNSPLHFGNGTRLTVT.